This T cell receptor (beta chain) originates from a study of regulatory T cells in long-lasting Graves disease. Both iRepertoire HTBI primers and Arm-PCR of CDR3 regions were used to build the TCR beta libraries. TCRdb reanalysed the multiplex PCR reads using MiXCR and keeps one entry per CDR3 protein. The repertoire includes 600,000 to 800,000 distinct CDR3 sequences, 25% to 35% of them detected once, and roughly 41% sits in the top ten. Time point in this sample: persistent/refractory GD, antithyroid drugs over 5 years with positive TRAb. Isolated PBMC RNA provided the starting material for the TCR library. J gave up 6 bases and V 3 bases, and 5 bases lay outside the gene matches. The CDR3 has 14 amino acids. Germline lookup yields CDR1 KGHSH and CDR2 LQKENI.

The chain couples TRBV18 to TRBJ1-2; TRBD1 matches at 9 bases. The sample in question was peripheral blood mononuclear cells (PBMCs), obtained when the disease was refractory, from a patient treated with antithyroid drugs. The sequence came from a female donor with Graves disease. The CDR3: CASSPLRTGDGYTF. CDR3 DNA: TGTGCCAGCTCACCGCTCAGGACAGGGGATGGCTACACCTTC.